Here is one T cell receptor beta chain with its context. This CDR3 contains 14 residues. Trimming removed 3 bases at V and 4 bases at J, with 12 bases between. Germline values: CDR1 SEHNR, CDR2 FQNEAQ (reference sequence). This entry comes from a study of blood T cell repertoires in COVID-19. As for the study in general: Sample material is recorded as cDNA or gDNA derived from T cells, B-cell-depleted T cells, or PBMCs.

In the study's own analysis: The assay estimated nucleated cells by amplifying reference gene primers. TCRdb's table, derived via immunoSEQ multiplex PCR, lists solely in-frame clones and lacks some. V and J calls and clone size are given by that table; D and trimming were obtained from the DNA. The data contain 170,000 or so clones, about 80% of them singletons. Specimen: peripheral blood. The chain employs TRBV7-9 and TRBJ1-2, with TRBD1 as a possible D gene (5 bases). This TCR came from a woman in her sixties or seventies with acute or convalescent COVID-19. CDR3 loop: CASSFDRASYGYTF. CDR3 DNA: TGTGCCAGCAGCTTCGACAGAGCATCCTATGGCTACACCTTC.